The source of this TCR beta chain is a study of blood T cell repertoires in COVID-19. Study context: The cDNA or gDNA used as material had been derived from T cells, B-cell-depleted T cells, or PBMCs.

The V end was cut by 1 base, the J end by 2 bases, with 7 bases between. This CDR3 has 14 residues. CDR1 and CDR2 from the germline V gene are MGHRA and YSYEKL. The data were produced by immunoSEQ multiplex PCR, yet TCRdb's version contains in-frame clones alone and is incomplete. This table holds 99,000 or so clones, roughly four fifths found once. This clonotype originated in an elderly woman with active or convalescent COVID-19. The chain links TRBV4-1 to TRBJ2-3; D gene ambiguous. Sequencing used peripheral blood. CDR3 DNA sequence: TGCGCCAGCAGCCAAGCCCAGGTCACAGATACGCAGTATTTT. Encoded protein: CASSQAQVTDTQYF.